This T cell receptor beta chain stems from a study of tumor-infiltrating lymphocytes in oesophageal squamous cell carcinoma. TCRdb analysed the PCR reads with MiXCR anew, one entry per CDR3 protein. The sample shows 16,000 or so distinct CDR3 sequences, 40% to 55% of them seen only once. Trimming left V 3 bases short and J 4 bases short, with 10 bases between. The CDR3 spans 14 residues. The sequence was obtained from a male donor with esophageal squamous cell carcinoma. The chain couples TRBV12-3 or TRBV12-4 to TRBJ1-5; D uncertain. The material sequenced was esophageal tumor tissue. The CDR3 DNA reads TGTGCCAGCAGTTTTAGGCAGGAAAATCAGCCCCAGCATTTT. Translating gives CASSFRQENQPQHF.